The following is a T cell receptor (beta chain) sequence with its context. What it binds is unknown. The CDR3 is 18 residues long. These data are taken from a study of T cell responses to AZD1222 COVID-19 vaccine. Study-wide results and limits: White British ancestry dominated among donors, who included more females, and clonal diversity was possibly underestimated.

The assay was immunoSEQ multiplex PCR, and TCRdb's table has in-frame clones only and misses some. This sample carries 160,000 or so clones, about 91% of them seen once, and the ten largest clones take 4.4%. The chain employs TRBV21-1 and TRBJ1-5. TRBV21-1 represents a pseudogene. The source of this sequence is an adult in good health. Sequencing used peripheral blood, obtained on day 0 of MenACWY control vaccination. CDR3 sequence: CASSKGLSRGGSNQPQHF. Written as DNA, the CDR3 is TGTGCCAGCAGCAAGGGACTATCCAGGGGCGGGAGCAATCAGCCCCAGCATTTT.